This T cell receptor beta chain was identified in a study of cytomegalovirus exposure and HLA in healthy donors. Findings and caveats of the study: The authors listed 164 TCR beta chains as cytomegalovirus-associated. Reportedly, TCR beta sequences accurately predicted HLA-A and HLA-B alleles in most subjects. A later analysis reported that several of the most significant clusters appeared to be linked to common viral pathogens, among them Epstein-Barr virus.

CDR3 length: 19 amino acids. The germline V gene encodes CDR1 MNHEY and CDR2 SMNVEV (reference sequence). Donors had nominal health at sampling but likely had unrecorded immune exposures. PCR amplification relied on 60 Vbeta primers (plus 13 Jbeta primers). Using immunoSEQ multiplex PCR, the repertoire was profiled, and TCRdb retains in-frame clones only, with some absent. The sample contains under 150,000 clones, 78% of which appear only once. Comment on this clone: As yet, its antigen is unknown.

Material for sequencing was PBMCs. V is TRBV27 and J is TRBJ2-5; 10 bases are a match to TRBD2. The J call could be wrong; TRBJ2-7 is a better fit for the DNA end. The receptor's source is a woman between 35 and 50 years old in good health and CMV-seropositive. CDR3 bases: TGTGCCAGCAGTTTGGCGGGGCGCACTAGCGGGGAGGAACCCTACGAGCAGTACTTC. It codes for CASSLAGRTSGEEPYEQYF.